One and the same sample provided the 32 T cell receptor beta chains below, sequenced in a study of blood T cell repertoires in COVID-19. TCRdb's copy holds only in-frame clones and misses some; the assay was immunoSEQ multiplex PCR. The sample records about 56,000 clones, around 90% being singletons. The sequencing input was peripheral blood. These TCRs come from a human donor in a cohort sampled during active COVID-19.

V usage is TRBV27 and J usage is TRBJ1-4, with D possibly matching TRBD1 (5 bases). The V end was cut by 9 bases, the J end by 7 bases, with 15 bases between. This CDR3 has 13 residues. Germline V gives CDR1 MNHEY, CDR2 SMNVEV (reference sequence). CDR3 loop: CARGRAICEKLFF. Written as DNA, the CDR3 is TGTGCCAGGGGGCGAGCGATCTGTGAAAAACTGTTTTTT.

This chain uses TRBV28 with TRBJ2-1, with D possibly matching TRBD2 (6 bases). CDR1 is MDHEN, CDR2 SYDVKM, per germline. This CDR3 contains 16 residues. Between the trimmed V and J ends, which lost 7 bases and 4 bases, there was a span of 20 bases. The CDR3 here is CASNPFRGLGYNEQFF. The DNA of the CDR3 is TGTGCCAGCAACCCTTTCCGGGGACTGGGATACAATGAGCAGTTCTTC.

This clone appeared a single time. The J gene is TRBJ2-1, the V gene TRBV4-3; D may be TRBD1 (6 bases). This CDR3 has 15 amino acids. Trimming cost V 0 bases and J 5 bases, with 11 bases left between them. The germline gives CDR1 LGHNA, CDR2 YSLEER. This CDR3 reads CASSQEGTPNNEQFF. CDR3 in DNA: TGCGCCAGCAGCCAAGAAGGGACACCGAACAATGAGCAGTTCTTC.

The rearrangement joins TRBV10-3 to TRBJ2-7; 12 nucleotides align to TRBD1. There are 14 residues in the CDR3. The trim removed 6 bases at V and 6 bases at J, leaving 6 bases unmatched. Germline CDR1 is ENHRY and CDR2 is SYGVKD. The CDR3 nucleotides read TGTGCCATCAGGCCGGGACAGGGGGCCGGCGAGCAGTACTTC. Amino acid sequence: CAIRPGQGAGEQYF.

The chain links TRBV2 to TRBJ2-7; 9 positions agree with TRBD1. The germline CDR1 and CDR2 sequences are SNHLY and FYNNEI. Trimming at V came to 6 bases and at J to 3 bases, leaving 12 bases not matched to a gene. The CDR3 has 16 amino acids. The CDR3 loop is CASSAILRQGGYEQYF. CDR3 in DNA: TGTGCCAGCAGCGCCATCCTCCGACAGGGGGGCTACGAGCAGTACTTC.

This chain links TRBV7-2 with TRBJ2-1, with 9 bases fitting TRBD1. Trimming removed 4 bases from V and 3 bases from J; junction bases left unmatched: 4. Germline V gives CDR1 SGHTA, CDR2 FQGNSA. CDR3 size: 15 residues. The CDR3 bases are TGTGCCAGCAGCTGGGGACAGGGATTCTACAATGAGCAGTTCTTC. As protein: CASSWGQGFYNEQFF.

The chain couples TRBV6-5 to TRBJ2-1; TRBD2 aligns across 8 bases. This CDR3 contains 14 residues. Germline assignment: CDR1 MNHEY and CDR2 SVGAGI. V shed 6 bases, J shed 1 base, and the junction held 2 bases outside the gene matches. CDR3 region: CASSGGGSYNEQFF. In DNA form, the CDR3 reads TGTGCCAGCAGCGGGGGGGGTTCCTACAATGAGCAGTTCTTC.

The chain links TRBV4-3 to TRBJ2-2, with TRBD1 identical over 10 bases. Germline values: CDR1 LGHNA, CDR2 YSLEER. This CDR3 has 17 amino acids. V trimming: 6 bases; J trimming: 1 base; junction bases outside the gene matches: 8. Written as DNA, the CDR3 is TGCGCCAGCAGTTCTTCTGGACAGGGGGGGAACACCGGGGAGCTGTTTTTT. Translation gives CASSSSGQGGNTGELFF.

The J gene is TRBJ1-2, the V gene TRBV7-3; weak D call: TRBD1 (6 bases). The CDR3 contains 15 residues. Deletions cut 5 bases from V and 2 bases from J, with 15 bases between. The V gene's germline CDR1 is SGHTA and CDR2 FQGTGA. In nucleotides, the CDR3 is TGTGCCAGCAGCAATGGACAGCAGATAAACTATGGCTACACCTTC. Its translation: CASSNGQQINYGYTF.

J is TRBJ1-2 and V is TRBV6-5; 12 bases are shared with TRBD1. CDR1 and CDR2 from the germline V gene are MNHEY and SVGAGI. This CDR3 has 12 amino acids. V gave up 6 bases and J gave up 8 bases; unmatched junction bases: 1. The DNA of the CDR3 is TGTGCCAGCAGCGGGACAGGGGGCGGCTACACCTTC. Encoded protein: CASSGTGGGYTF.

V and J are TRBV15 and TRBJ1-1; TRBD1 might be the D (6 bases). CDR1 and CDR2 (germline): LNHNV, YYDKDF (reference sequence). This CDR3 is 14 amino acids long. V was trimmed by 0 bases and J by 6 bases, leaving 11 bases between them. The CDR3 DNA is TGTGCCACCAGCAGAGATGGCAGGGGCGCTGAAGCTTTCTTT. Its translation: CATSRDGRGAEAFF.

The gene calls are TRBV7-7 and TRBJ2-5; 8 bases agree with TRBD2. Germline V lookup: CDR1 SSHAT, CDR2 FNYEAQ (reference sequence). This CDR3 is 14 amino acids long. V trimming: 1 base; J trimming: 8 bases; junction bases outside the gene matches: 6. CDR3 sequence reads: CASSLGSSGSTQYF. CDR3 DNA sequence: TGTGCCAGCAGCTTAGGGTCTAGCGGGTCTACCCAGTACTTC.

The chain is built from TRBV28 and TRBJ1-5, with 10 bases lining up with TRBD1. CDR3 length equals 14 residues. Germline CDR1 is MDHEN and CDR2 is SYDVKM. The V and J ends lost 8 bases and 5 bases, in that order; junction bases with no gene match: 6. The CDR3, as DNA: TGTGCCAGCGGATCGGGACAGGGGCATCAGCCCCAGCATTTT. This translates into CASGSGQGHQPQHF. The whole variable domain, remainder taken from reference TRBV28 and TRBJ1-5, is DVKVTQSSRYLVKRTGEKVFLECVQDMDHENMFWYRQDPGLGLRLIYFSYDVKMKEKGDIPEGYSVSREKKERFSLILESASTNQTSMYLCASGSGQGHQPQHFGDGTRLSIL.

The rearrangement uses TRBV28 and TRBJ2-3; 10 bases are shared with TRBD2. J gave up 6 bases and V 7 bases, and 10 bases lay outside the gene matches. The CDR3 totals 15 residues. Germline V gene data show CDR1 as MDHEN and CDR2 as SYDVKM. This CDR3 reads CASTRAGGITDTQYF. In DNA form, the CDR3 reads TGTGCCAGCACCAGAGCGGGGGGGATAACCGATACGCAGTATTTT. Looking up the rest from reference TRBV28 and TRBJ2-3 gives the full variable domain: DVKVTQSSRYLVKRTGEKVFLECVQDMDHENMFWYRQDPGLGLRLIYFSYDVKMKEKGDIPEGYSVSREKKERFSLILESASTNQTSMYLCASTRAGGITDTQYFGPGTRLTVL.

The genes are TRBV19 and TRBJ1-1; D is ambiguous. Germline CDR1 reads LNHDA; CDR2 reads SQIVND (reference sequence). This CDR3 has 15 amino acids. V dropped 7 bases and J dropped 1 base, with 16 bases sitting between them. The CDR3 sequence is CASTPFRESNTEAFF. CDR3 bases: TGTGCCAGTACCCCATTTCGGGAGTCGAACACTGAAGCTTTCTTT.

The chain has TRBV7-2 and TRBJ2-7; 9 bases align to TRBD1. The CDR3 totals 15 residues. Germline V gene data show CDR1 as SGHTA and CDR2 as FQGNSA. The J segment lost 3 bases and the V segment lost 5 bases, leaving 8 bases of the junction unmatched. The chain's CDR3 is CASSAPGQGLYEQYF. In DNA form, the CDR3 reads TGTGCCAGCAGCGCTCCGGGACAGGGTCTCTACGAGCAGTACTTC.

The chain employs TRBV6-6 and TRBJ2-7; D may be TRBD1 (6 bases). In germline, CDR1 is MNHNY, CDR2 SVGAGI (reference sequence). Trimming pared 8 bases from V and 0 bases from J, leaving 11 bases between. The CDR3 loop spans 13 amino acids. The CDR3 here is CASLQQGSYEQYF. In DNA form, the CDR3 reads TGTGCCAGCCTCCAACAGGGCTCCTACGAGCAGTACTTC.

V gene TRBV3-1 (or the pseudogene TRBV3-2) combines with J gene TRBJ2-7, with 7 positions matching TRBD2. Germline V gene data show CDR1 as LGHDT and CDR2 as YNNKEL (reference sequence). The CDR3 runs 16 residues. V lost 0 bases to trimming and J lost 6 bases; unmatched junction nucleotides: 11. The CDR3 region is CASSQDLRLAAREQYF. Here the CDR3 DNA reads TGTGCCAGCAGCCAAGATCTGAGACTAGCAGCCCGCGAGCAGTACTTC.

V and J are TRBV25-1 and TRBJ1-2; tentative D call: TRBD1 (5 bases). The CDR3 length is 14 residues. V lost 2 bases and J 4 bases, leaving 11 bases between the germline ends. The germline V gene encodes CDR1 MGHDK and CDR2 SYGVNS. The CDR3 reads CASSETSQVYGYTF. The CDR3 DNA sequence: TGTGCCAGCAGTGAAACGTCACAGGTCTATGGCTACACCTTC.

The CDR3 reads CASSFRQGRWNQPQHF. In nucleotides, the CDR3 is TGTGCCAGCAGCTTCCGACAGGGACGGTGGAATCAGCCCCAGCATTTT. J is TRBJ1-5 and V is TRBV7-8; 7 bases agree with TRBD1. Germline trimming cut 3 bases from V and 4 bases from J; bases unmatched to any gene: 9. The germline V gene has CDR1 SGHVS and CDR2 FQNEAQ. The CDR3 covers 16 residues.

This chain uses TRBV7-2 with TRBJ2-5, with a tentative D call TRBD2 (7 bases). Looked up from germline, CDR1 is SGHTA and CDR2 is FQGNSA. With 1 base removed from V and 5 bases from J, the gap between germline ends came to 11 bases. The CDR3 loop spans 14 amino acids. The CDR3 protein is CASSLGGGPETQYF. The CDR3 DNA follows: TGTGCCAGCAGCTTAGGGGGGGGGCCCGAGACCCAGTACTTC.

In its sample, this clone was seen once. The chain employs TRBV9 and TRBJ2-5; 7 nucleotides agree with TRBD2. The CDR3 covers 16 residues. CDR1 is SGDLS, CDR2 YYNGEE, per germline. After removal of 0 bases from V and 4 bases from J, the junction contained 9 bases not matched to a gene. CDR3 in DNA: TGTGCCAGCAGCGTAGCCGAACTAGCGTCAGGAGAGACCCAGTACTTC. Protein product: CASSVAELASGETQYF.

The chain joins TRBV18 to TRBJ2-5; possibly TRBD2 for D (6 bases). The ends were cut back, 0 bases at V and 9 bases at J, with 23 bases in the middle. The CDR3 sequence is 17 residues long. Germline V lookup: CDR1 KGHSH, CDR2 LQKENI. CDR3 protein: CASSPPAVAAALGAQYF. The CDR3 nucleotides read TGTGCCAGCTCACCACCGGCGGTAGCGGCAGCGCTGGGGGCCCAGTACTTC.

This chain uses TRBV7-2 with TRBJ1-2; possible D gene TRBD1, 6 bases. The CDR3 consists of 13 residues. The V gene's germline CDR1 is SGHTA and CDR2 FQGNSA. The V and J ends lost 2 bases and 6 bases respectively, with 10 bases between them. The CDR3 reads CASSLSGDHGYTF. CDR3 nucleotide sequence: TGTGCCAGCAGCTTATCAGGGGATCATGGCTACACCTTC.

The chain recombines TRBV7-9 with TRBJ2-6, with unresolved D. The CDR3 consists of 15 residues. The V end was cut by 1 base, the J end by 2 bases, with 6 bases between. Germline V gene lookup returns CDR1 SEHNR and CDR2 FQNEAQ (reference sequence). The CDR3 protein is CASSLERAGANVLTF. CDR3 in DNA: TGTGCCAGCAGCTTAGAACGGGCTGGGGCCAACGTCCTGACTTTC.

The rearrangement links TRBV7-2 to TRBJ1-4, with D perhaps TRBD1 (5 bases). Trimming removed 6 bases from V and 0 bases from J, with 14 bases in between. The CDR3 runs to 16 residues. The germline gives CDR1 SGHTA, CDR2 FQGNSA. CDR3 protein: CASSRGRPATNEKLFF. The CDR3 DNA sequence: TGTGCCAGCAGTCGGGGGAGGCCCGCAACTAATGAAAAACTGTTTTTT.

The chain links TRBV7-3 to TRBJ2-7, with 12 bases identical to TRBD2. From germline, CDR1 is SGHTA and CDR2 FQGTGA. V trimming: 4 bases; J trimming: 2 bases; junction bases outside the gene matches: 0. The CDR3 is 14 residues long. The DNA of the CDR3 is TGTGCCAGCAGCTCTAGCGGGGGGGCCTACGAGCAGTACTTC. Protein product: CASSSSGGAYEQYF.

This chain connects TRBV5-1 to TRBJ1-1; tentative D call: TRBD1 (6 bases). Germline-derived CDR1 and CDR2 are SGHRS and YFSETQ. The CDR3 length is 14 residues. Trimming removed 1 base from V and 3 bases from J, with 10 bases in between. The CDR3 reads CASSLTGKDTEAFF. The CDR3 nucleotides are TGCGCCAGCAGCTTGACAGGGAAGGACACTGAAGCTTTCTTT.

This clone was observed a few times. V and J are TRBV12-3 or TRBV12-4 and TRBJ1-5; D call uncertain. The CDR3 is 12 residues long. With 1 base removed from V and 9 bases from J, the gap between germline ends came to 7 bases. The CDR3: CASSLGRGPQHF. CDR3 bases: TGTGCCAGCAGTTTAGGCCGCGGGCCCCAGCATTTT.

The rearrangement joins TRBV7-3 to TRBJ2-7, with TRBD1 matching over 9 bases. Germline CDR1 reads SGHTA; CDR2 reads FQGTGA. The CDR3 length is 15 residues. V was clipped by 3 bases and J by 6 bases; unmatched bases: 9. The CDR3 here is CASSFLTGGRSEQYF. CDR3 in DNA: TGTGCCAGCAGCTTTTTAACAGGGGGCCGATCCGAGCAGTACTTC.

The rearrangement joins TRBV6-5 to TRBJ1-3; D is unclear. Germline V gene data show CDR1 as MNHEY and CDR2 as SVGAGI. The germline V and J ends were trimmed by 2 bases and 4 bases, with 9 bases remaining between them. The CDR3 length is 14 residues. This chain's CDR3 is CASSYGGSGNTIYF. The CDR3 DNA sequence: TGTGCCAGCAGTTACGGCGGGTCCGGAAACACCATATATTTT.

This chain connects TRBV12-5 to TRBJ1-6, with 9 bases matching TRBD1. The CDR3 spans 13 residues. V lost 8 bases, J lost 9 bases, and 5 bases stayed unmatched. CDR1 LGHNT and CDR2 FRNRAP come from the germline V gene. This CDR3 reads CASNRGLGSPLHF. Written as DNA, the CDR3 is TGTGCTAGTAACAGGGGGCTTGGTTCACCCCTCCACTTT.